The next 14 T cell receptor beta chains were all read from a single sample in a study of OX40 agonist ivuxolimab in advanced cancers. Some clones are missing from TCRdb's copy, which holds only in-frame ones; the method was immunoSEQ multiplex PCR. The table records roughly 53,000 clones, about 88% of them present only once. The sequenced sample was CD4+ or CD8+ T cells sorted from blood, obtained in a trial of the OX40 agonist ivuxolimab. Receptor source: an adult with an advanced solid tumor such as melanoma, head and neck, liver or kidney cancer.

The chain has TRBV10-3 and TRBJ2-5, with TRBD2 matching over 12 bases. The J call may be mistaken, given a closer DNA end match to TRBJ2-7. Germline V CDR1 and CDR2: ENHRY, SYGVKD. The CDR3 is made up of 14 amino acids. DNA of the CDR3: TGTGCCATCAGTGGCGGGACTAGCGGGCACGAGCAGTACTTC. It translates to CAISGGTSGHEQYF.

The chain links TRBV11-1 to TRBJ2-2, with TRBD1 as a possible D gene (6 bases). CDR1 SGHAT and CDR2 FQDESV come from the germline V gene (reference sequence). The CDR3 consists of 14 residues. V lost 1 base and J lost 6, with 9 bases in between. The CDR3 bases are TGTGCCAGCAGCTTAGGAGGGGGTGCCGGGGAGCTGTTTTTT. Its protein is CASSLGGGAGELFF.

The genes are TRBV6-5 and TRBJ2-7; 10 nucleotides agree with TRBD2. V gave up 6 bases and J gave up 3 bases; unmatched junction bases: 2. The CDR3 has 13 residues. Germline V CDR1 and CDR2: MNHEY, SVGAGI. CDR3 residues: CASRPSGSYEQYF. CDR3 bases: TGTGCCAGCAGACCTAGCGGGAGCTACGAGCAGTACTTC.

In DNA form, the CDR3 reads TGTGCCAGCTCGTCCCAGGGAGGAAATATAGATTCACCCCTCCACTTT. It translates to CASSSQGGNIDSPLHF. V and J are TRBV18 and TRBJ1-6; tentatively, D is TRBD1 (5 bases). Germline values: CDR1 KGHSH, CDR2 LQKENI. V was clipped by 6 bases and J by 8 bases, with 20 bases between them. The CDR3 extends over 16 amino acids.

The CDR3, as DNA: TGTGCCAGCAGGCAACGGGGACAGAAGAACACTGAAGCTTTCTTT. Translation: CASRQRGQKNTEAFF. The genes are TRBV6-5 and TRBJ1-1, with 7 bases aligning to TRBD1. Looked up from germline, CDR1 is MNHEY and CDR2 is SVGAGI. V lost 6 bases, J lost 1 base, and 8 bases stayed unmatched. CDR3 length: 15 amino acids.

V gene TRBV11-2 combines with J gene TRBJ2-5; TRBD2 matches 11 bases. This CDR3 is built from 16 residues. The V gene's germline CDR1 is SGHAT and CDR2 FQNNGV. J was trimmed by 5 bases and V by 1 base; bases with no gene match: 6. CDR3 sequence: CASSLGLAGGPETQYF. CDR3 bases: TGTGCCAGCAGCTTAGGCTTAGCGGGGGGGCCGGAGACCCAGTACTTC. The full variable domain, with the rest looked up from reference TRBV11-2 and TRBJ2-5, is EAGVAQSPRYKIIEKRQSVAFWCNPISGHATLYWYQQILGQGPKLLIQFQNNGVVDDSQLPKDRFSAERLKGVDSTLKIQPAKLEDSAVYLCASSLGLAGGPETQYFGPGTRLLVL.

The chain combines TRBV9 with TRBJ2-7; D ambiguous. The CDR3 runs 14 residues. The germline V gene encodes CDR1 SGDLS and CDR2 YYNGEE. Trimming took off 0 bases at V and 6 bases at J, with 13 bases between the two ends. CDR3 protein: CASSVVLAGGEQYF. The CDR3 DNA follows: TGTGCCAGCAGCGTAGTTTTGGCAGGCGGCGAGCAGTACTTC. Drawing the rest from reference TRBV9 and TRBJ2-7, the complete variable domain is DSGVTQTPKHLITATGQRVTLRCSPRSGDLSVYWYQQSLDQGLQFLIQYYNGEERAKGNILERFSAQQFPDLHSELNLSSLELGDSALYFCASSVVLAGGEQYFGPGTRLTVT.

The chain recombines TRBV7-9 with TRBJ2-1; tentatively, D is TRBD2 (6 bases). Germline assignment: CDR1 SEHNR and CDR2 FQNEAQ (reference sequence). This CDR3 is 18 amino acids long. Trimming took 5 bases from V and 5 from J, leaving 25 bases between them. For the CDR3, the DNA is TGTGCCAGCAGCATAATCCTTACGGGGGAGCGGAGGAACAATGAGCAGTTCTTC. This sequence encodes CASSIILTGERRNNEQFF.

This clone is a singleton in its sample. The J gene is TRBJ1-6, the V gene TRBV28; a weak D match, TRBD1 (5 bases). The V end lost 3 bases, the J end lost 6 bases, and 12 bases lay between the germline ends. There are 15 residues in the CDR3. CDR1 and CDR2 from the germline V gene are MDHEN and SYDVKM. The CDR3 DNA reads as TGTGCCAGCAGTTTGGGGGTAGGCCCTAATTCACCCCTCCACTTT. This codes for CASSLGVGPNSPLHF.

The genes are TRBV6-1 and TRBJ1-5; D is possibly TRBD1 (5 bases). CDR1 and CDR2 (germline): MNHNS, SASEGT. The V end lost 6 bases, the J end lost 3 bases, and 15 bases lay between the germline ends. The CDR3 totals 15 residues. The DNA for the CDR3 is TGTGCCAGCAGCTCCGGGGGAGTACTCAATCAGCCCCAGCATTTT. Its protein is CASSSGGVLNQPQHF.

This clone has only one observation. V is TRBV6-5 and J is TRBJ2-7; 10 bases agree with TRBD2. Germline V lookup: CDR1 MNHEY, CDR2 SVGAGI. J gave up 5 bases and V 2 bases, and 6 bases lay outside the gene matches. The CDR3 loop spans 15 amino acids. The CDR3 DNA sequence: TGTGCCAGCAGTTACGGTTCTAGCGGGAGCCACGAGCAGTACTTC. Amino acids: CASSYGSSGSHEQYF.

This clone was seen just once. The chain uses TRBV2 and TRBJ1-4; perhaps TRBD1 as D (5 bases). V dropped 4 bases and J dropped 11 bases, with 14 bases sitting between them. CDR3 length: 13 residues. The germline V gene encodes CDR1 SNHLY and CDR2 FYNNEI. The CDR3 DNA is TGTGCCAGCAGTGGCGCGGCTGAGGGGAAACTGTTTTTT. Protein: CASSGAAEGKLFF.

CDR3 sequence reads: CASSFLTGYEQYF. CDR3 sequence (DNA): TGTGCCAGCAGCTTCTTGACAGGGTACGAGCAGTACTTC. This chain uses TRBV7-9 with TRBJ2-7, with TRBD1 matching 7 bases. CDR3 length equals 13 residues. Losses at the gene ends were 3 bases for V and 4 bases for J; bases not matched to a gene: 3. CDR1 and CDR2 from the germline V gene are SEHNR and FQNEAQ (reference sequence).

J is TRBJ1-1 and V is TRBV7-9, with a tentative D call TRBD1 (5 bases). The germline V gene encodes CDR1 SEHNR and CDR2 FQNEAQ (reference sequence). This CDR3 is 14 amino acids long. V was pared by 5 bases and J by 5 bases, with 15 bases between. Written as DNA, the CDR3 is TGTGCCAGCAGCAAAGAGGGACGGGGGACTGAAGCTTTCTTT. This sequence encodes CASSKEGRGTEAFF.